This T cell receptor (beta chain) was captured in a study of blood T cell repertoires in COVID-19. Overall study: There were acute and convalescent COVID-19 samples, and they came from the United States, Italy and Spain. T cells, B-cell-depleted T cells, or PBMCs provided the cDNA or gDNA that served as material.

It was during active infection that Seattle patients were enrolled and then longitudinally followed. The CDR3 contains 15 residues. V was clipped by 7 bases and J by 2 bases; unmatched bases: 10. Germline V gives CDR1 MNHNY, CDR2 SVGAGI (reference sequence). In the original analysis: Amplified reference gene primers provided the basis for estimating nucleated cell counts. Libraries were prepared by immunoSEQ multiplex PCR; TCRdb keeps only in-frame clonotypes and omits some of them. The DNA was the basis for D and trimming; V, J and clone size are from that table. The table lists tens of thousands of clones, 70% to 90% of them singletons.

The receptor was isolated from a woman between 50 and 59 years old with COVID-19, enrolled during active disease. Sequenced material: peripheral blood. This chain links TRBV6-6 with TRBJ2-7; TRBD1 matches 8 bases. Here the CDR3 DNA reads TGTGCCAGCAAGACTACAGGGGGACCGACCTACGAGCAGTACTTC. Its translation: CASKTTGGPTYEQYF.